Listed below are T cell receptor beta chains from one sample, sequenced in a study of PD-L1 blockade in urothelial cancer. Profiled with immunoSEQ multiplex PCR; TCRdb holds only in-frame clones, not every one. The sample consists of about 84,000 clones, 82% of them appearing once. The sample consisted of PBMCs, taken around atezolizumab (anti-PD-L1) treatment. The receptors derive from a man in his 70s with urothelial cancer. Each CDR3 is given with its conserved first and last residue. The D gene is left open where the match is weak. Only part of the rows carry a size: once, few, many, or a class if the clone is expanded.

>TRBV7-2|NA|TRBD2|TRBJ2-1
TGTGCCAGCAGCGTTCTAGCGGGAGATCTCAATGAGCAGTTCTTC
CASSVLAGDLNEQFF
>TRBV7-9|NA|TRBD1|TRBJ1-2
TGTGCCAGCAGCTTAGGTGCAGGACAGGGGGTTCGAGGCTACACCTTC
CASSLGAGQGVRGYTF
>TRBV7-8|once|TRBD1|TRBJ1-2
TGTGCCAGCAGCCAGGGGCAGGGGGCATATGGCTACACCTTC
CASSQGQGAYGYTF
>TRBV28|NA|NA|TRBJ2-7
TGTGCCAGCAGTTTACTTGGACAGTCCTACGAGCAGTACTTC
CASSLLGQSYEQYF
>TRBV29-1|NA|NA|TRBJ1-3
TGCAGCGCGACGAGGGGGACGAATGGGCCAGGAAACACCATATATTTT
CSATRGTNGPGNTIYF
>TRBV4-1|NA|TRBD2|TRBJ2-1
TGCGCCAGCAGCCAAGATTCCCCGCTAGCGGGGGAGCTCAATGAGCAGTTCTTC
CASSQDSPLAGELNEQFF
>TRBV6-1|NA|NA|TRBJ2-5
TGTGCCAGCAGTGAAGGATCGGGAGTTCTCCAAGAGACCCAGTACTTC
CASSEGSGVLQETQYF
>TRBV10-1|once|NA|TRBJ2-1
TGCGCCAGCAGCCTAGGGGGCGGGGGGTACAATGAGCAGTTCTTC
CASSLGGGGYNEQFF
>TRBV6-1|NA|NA|TRBJ1-5
TGTGCCAGCGGTCAGGGGCTCCAGCCCCAGCATTTT
CASGQGLQPQHF
>TRBV7-8|NA|NA|TRBJ1-2
TGTGCCAGCAGCTTAGCAACGGGGGGCCTTAACTATGGCTACACCTTC
CASSLATGGLNYGYTF
>TRBV11-2|NA|NA|TRBJ2-7
TGTGCCAGCAGCTCCCTCTCAGGGGTGCTGCGGGAGCAGTACTTC
CASSSLSGVLREQYF
>TRBV10-3|NA|TRBD2|TRBJ2-7
TGTGCCACGGCTTTAGCGGGAGGGCCCCTCGAGCAGTACTTC
CATALAGGPLEQYF
>TRBV6-5|NA|TRBD1|TRBJ1-5
TGTGCCAGCGGGACAGCCTCATATCAGCCCCAGCATTTT
CASGTASYQPQHF
>TRBV19|NA|NA|TRBJ1-4
TGTGCCAGTAGTATCACTTTTCGTGGCGGGGATGAAAAACTGTTTTTT
CASSITFRGGDEKLFF
>TRBV5-4|NA|TRBD2|TRBJ2-5
TGTGCCAGCAGCTTAGGTGGTAGCGGGAGACAAGAGACCCAGTACTTC
CASSLGGSGRQETQYF
>TRBV7-8|NA|TRBD1|TRBJ2-7
TGTGCCAGCAGCTTTAACAGGGGGCATGGTTCCTACGAGCAGTACTTC
CASSFNRGHGSYEQYF
>TRBV6-1|NA|TRBD2|TRBJ2-7
TGTGCCAGCAGTGCAGGACTAGCGGGAGACGAGCAGTACTTC
CASSAGLAGDEQYF
>TRBV18|many|TRBD1|TRBJ1-3
TGTGCCAGCTCACCAGACAGGGTGTCTGGAAACACCATATATTTT
CASSPDRVSGNTIYF
>TRBV7-9|NA|NA|TRBJ2-7
TGTGCCAGCAGCTTAGACACATACGAGCAGTACTTC
CASSLDTYEQYF
>TRBV6-5|NA|NA|TRBJ2-3
TGTGCCAGCAGTTATATAGATACGCAGTATTTT
CASSYIDTQYF
>TRBV7-9|NA|TRBD2|TRBJ2-3
TGTGCCAGCAATGGTGGGACTAGCGGGTACACAGATACGCAGTATTTT
CASNGGTSGYTDTQYF
>TRBV27|NA|NA|TRBJ1-5
TGTGCCAGCAGTTTATCGGGAGGACTGCAGCCCCAGCATTTT
CASSLSGGLQPQHF
>TRBV5-1|NA|NA|TRBJ1-1
TGCGCCAGCAGCTTGGAGCGGCAGAACACTGAAGCTTTCTTT
CASSLERQNTEAFF
>TRBV2|NA|NA|TRBJ2-6
TGTGCCAGCAGTGGAGGGTTTGGGGCCAACGTCCTGACTTTC
CASSGGFGANVLTF
>TRBV29-1|NA|TRBD2|TRBJ2-3
TGCAGCGTTCGAAGCGGGGGGGGCACAGATACGCAGTATTTT
CSVRSGGGTDTQYF
>TRBV5-6|NA|TRBD1|TRBJ2-2
TGTGCCAGCAGCTGGGACAGGGGGCGCGCCGGGGAGCTGTTTTTT
CASSWDRGRAGELFF
>TRBV6-5|NA|TRBD1|TRBJ1-2
TGTGCCAGCAGTTACTCTAGACAGGGGCCCCGTGGCTACACCTTC
CASSYSRQGPRGYTF
>TRBV19|NA|NA|TRBJ2-6
TGTGCCAGTAGTATCGGAGGAGCTGGGGCCAACGTCCTGACTTTC
CASSIGGAGANVLTF
>TRBV5-6|few|NA|TRBJ2-1
TGTGCCAGCAGCGCGATTTTAAGTAGGCTGAGGGATGAGCAGTTCTTC
CASSAILSRLRDEQFF
>TRBV5-6|few|TRBD2|TRBJ2-1
TGTGCCAGCAGCTCGACTAGCGGGGGGTCCTACAATGAGCAGTTCTTC
CASSSTSGGSYNEQFF
>TRBV4-3|NA|TRBD2|TRBJ2-1
TGCGCCAGCAGCCAACACGGGACTAGCGATAGTGAGCAGTTCTTC
CASSQHGTSDSEQFF
>TRBV4-2|once|NA|TRBJ2-7
TGTGCCAGCAGCCAAGGCAGGGAGGACGAGCAGTACTTC
CASSQGREDEQYF
>TRBV9|NA|TRBD1|TRBJ1-1
TGTGCCAGCAGCCCCGTGACAGGGCCCTCGAGCACTGAAGCTTTCTTT
CASSPVTGPSSTEAFF
>TRBV7-3|NA|TRBD2|TRBJ2-3
TGTGCCAGCAGCCGGGGACTAGCGGTCACAGATACGCAGTATTTT
CASSRGLAVTDTQYF
>TRBV7-3|NA|TRBD2|TRBJ2-3
TGTGCCAGCAGTTCCTTTGGCGGGAGGACAGATACGCAGTATTTT
CASSSFGGRTDTQYF
>TRBV5-6|NA|TRBD1|TRBJ1-1
TGTGCCAGCAGCTTGGGAGGGACAGGGTTGAACACTGAAGCTTTCTTT
CASSLGGTGLNTEAFF
>TRBV18|once|NA|TRBJ1-2
TGTGCCAGCTCACCTACCGGGACACCGAACTATGGCTACACCTTC
CASSPTGTPNYGYTF
>TRBV7-9|NA|NA|TRBJ1-5
TGTGCCAGCAGCTTAGGGGACACATCGAATAGCAATCAGCCCCAGCATTTT
CASSLGDTSNSNQPQHF
>TRBV11-3|NA|NA|TRBJ2-5
TGTGCCAGCAGCTTAGGGGCCCGAACGGAGACCCAGTACTTC
CASSLGARTETQYF
>TRBV4-1|NA|NA|TRBJ2-5
TGCGCCAGCAGCAAAGGGACACATGCAACTCAAGAGACCCAGTACTTC
CASSKGTHATQETQYF
>TRBV9|NA|NA|TRBJ1-2
TGTGCCAGCAGCGTAGAGAGTAACTATGGCTACACCTTC
CASSVESNYGYTF
>TRBV15|once|NA|TRBJ2-1
TGTGCCACCAGCAGAGTAGGAGGGGGCTGGAGCCGGAATGAGCAGTTCTTC
CATSRVGGGWSRNEQFF
>TRBV9|NA|TRBD2|TRBJ2-5
TGTGCCAGCAGCTCTCTAGCGGGAGGGTACCAAGAGACCCAGTACTTC
CASSSLAGGYQETQYF
>TRBV9|once|TRBD1|TRBJ2-2
TGTGCCAGCAGCACGCGACAGGGGTACGACACCGGGGAGCTGTTTTTT
CASSTRQGYDTGELFF
>TRBV12-5|NA|NA|TRBJ1-5
TGTGCTAGTGGTTTGGACCCAGGGCTAAACAATCAGCCCCAGCATTTT
CASGLDPGLNNQPQHF
>TRBV5-6|NA|NA|TRBJ1-1
TGTGCCAGCAGCTTGGGGGGGGTGAACACTGAAGCTTTCTTT
CASSLGGVNTEAFF
>TRBV6-1|NA|TRBD1|TRBJ2-3
TGTGCCAGCAGTGCGACCCGGGACAGAGATGATACGCAGTATTTT
CASSATRDRDDTQYF